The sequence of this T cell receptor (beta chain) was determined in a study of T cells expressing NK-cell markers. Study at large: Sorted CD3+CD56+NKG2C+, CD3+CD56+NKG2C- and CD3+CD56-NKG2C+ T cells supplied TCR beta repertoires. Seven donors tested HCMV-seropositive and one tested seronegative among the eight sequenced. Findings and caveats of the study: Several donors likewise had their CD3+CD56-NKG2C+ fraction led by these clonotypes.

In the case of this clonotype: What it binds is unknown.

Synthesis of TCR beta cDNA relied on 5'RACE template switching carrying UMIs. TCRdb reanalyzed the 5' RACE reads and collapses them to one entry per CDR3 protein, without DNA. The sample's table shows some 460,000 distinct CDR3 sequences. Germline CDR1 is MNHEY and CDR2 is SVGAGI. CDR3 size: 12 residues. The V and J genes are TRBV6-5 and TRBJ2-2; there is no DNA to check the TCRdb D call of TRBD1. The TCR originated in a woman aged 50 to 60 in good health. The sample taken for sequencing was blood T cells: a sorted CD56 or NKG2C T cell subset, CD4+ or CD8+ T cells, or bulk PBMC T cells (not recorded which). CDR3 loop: CATRTVTGELFF.